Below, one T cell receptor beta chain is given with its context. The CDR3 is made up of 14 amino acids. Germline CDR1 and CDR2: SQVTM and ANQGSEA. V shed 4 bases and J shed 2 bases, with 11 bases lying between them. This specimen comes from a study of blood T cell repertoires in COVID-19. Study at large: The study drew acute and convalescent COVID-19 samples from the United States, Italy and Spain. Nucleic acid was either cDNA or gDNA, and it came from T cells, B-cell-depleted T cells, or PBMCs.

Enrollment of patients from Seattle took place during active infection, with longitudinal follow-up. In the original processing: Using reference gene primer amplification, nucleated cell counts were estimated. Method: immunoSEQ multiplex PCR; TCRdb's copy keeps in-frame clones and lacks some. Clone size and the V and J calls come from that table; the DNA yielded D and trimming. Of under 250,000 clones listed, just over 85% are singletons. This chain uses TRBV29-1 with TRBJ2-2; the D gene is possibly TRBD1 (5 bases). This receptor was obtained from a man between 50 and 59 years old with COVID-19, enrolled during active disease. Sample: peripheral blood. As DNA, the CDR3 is TGCAGCGTTGGCAGGGCCCCCAACACCGGGGAGCTGTTTTTT. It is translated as CSVGRAPNTGELFF.